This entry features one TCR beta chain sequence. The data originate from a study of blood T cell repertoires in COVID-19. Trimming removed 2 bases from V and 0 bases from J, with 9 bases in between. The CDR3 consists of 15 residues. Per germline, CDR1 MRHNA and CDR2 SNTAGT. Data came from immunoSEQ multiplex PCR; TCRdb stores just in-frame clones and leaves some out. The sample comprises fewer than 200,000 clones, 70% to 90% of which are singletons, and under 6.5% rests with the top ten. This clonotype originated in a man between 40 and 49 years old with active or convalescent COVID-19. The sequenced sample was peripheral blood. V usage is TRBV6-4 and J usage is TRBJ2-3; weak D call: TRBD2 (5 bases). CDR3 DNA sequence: TGTGCCAGCAGTGACCGGGGTGCTAGCACAGATACGCAGTATTTT. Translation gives CASSDRGASTDTQYF.